This T cell receptor (beta chain) is drawn from a study of blood T cell repertoires in COVID-19. Study-level information: Sites across the United States, Italy and Spain contributed samples from acute and convalescent COVID-19. T cells, B-cell-depleted T cells, or PBMCs provided the cDNA or gDNA that served as material.

In the original analysis: Reference gene primer amplification gave estimated nucleated cell counts. Clones were sequenced by immunoSEQ multiplex PCR, and TCRdb holds only the in-frame ones, with some missing. V, J and clone size are those of that table, while D and trimming were read from the DNA. Of around 200,000 clones in the sample, about 88% are singletons; the top ten hold about 5%. V shed 3 bases, J shed 0 bases, and the junction held 3 bases outside the gene matches. The CDR3 totals 16 residues. Germline V lookup: CDR1 LNHDA, CDR2 SQIVND (reference sequence). Sequencing was carried out using peripheral blood. The V call is TRBV19, the J call TRBJ2-1; 9 nucleotides agree with TRBD2. The origin of this receptor is a woman older than 75 with acute or convalescent COVID-19. The CDR3 DNA reads TGTGCCAGTAGTATGTCACTAGCGGGCTCCTACAATGAGCAGTTCTTC. Translated: CASSMSLAGSYNEQFF.